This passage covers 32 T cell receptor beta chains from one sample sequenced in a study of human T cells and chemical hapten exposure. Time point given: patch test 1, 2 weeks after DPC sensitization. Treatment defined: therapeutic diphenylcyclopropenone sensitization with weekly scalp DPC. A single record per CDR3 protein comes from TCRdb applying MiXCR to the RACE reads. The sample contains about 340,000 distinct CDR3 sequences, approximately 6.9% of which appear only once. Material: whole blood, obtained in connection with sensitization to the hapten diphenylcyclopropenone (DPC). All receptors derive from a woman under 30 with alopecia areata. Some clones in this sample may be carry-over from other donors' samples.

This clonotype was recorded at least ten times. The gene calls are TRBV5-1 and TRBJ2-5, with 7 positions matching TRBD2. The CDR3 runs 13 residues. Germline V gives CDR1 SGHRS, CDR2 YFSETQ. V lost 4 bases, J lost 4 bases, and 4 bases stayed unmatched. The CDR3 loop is CASSAGGGETQYF. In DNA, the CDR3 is TGCGCCAGCAGCGCTGGCGGGGGAGAGACCCAGTACTTC.

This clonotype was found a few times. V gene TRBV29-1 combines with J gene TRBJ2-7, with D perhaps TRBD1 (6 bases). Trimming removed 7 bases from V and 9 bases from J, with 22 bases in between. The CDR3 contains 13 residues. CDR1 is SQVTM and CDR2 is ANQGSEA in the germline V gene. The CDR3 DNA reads TGCAGCGCCGAAGCCGGGACACCCACCTGGCAGTACTTC. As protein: CSAEAGTPTWQYF.

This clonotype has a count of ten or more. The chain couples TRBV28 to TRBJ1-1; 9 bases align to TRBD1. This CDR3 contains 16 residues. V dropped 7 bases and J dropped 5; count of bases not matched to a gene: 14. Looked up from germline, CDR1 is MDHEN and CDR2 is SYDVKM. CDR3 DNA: TGTGCCAGCATTCCAGCCCCCGGGACAGGGAAGACTGAAGCTTTCTTT. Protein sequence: CASIPAPGTGKTEAFF.

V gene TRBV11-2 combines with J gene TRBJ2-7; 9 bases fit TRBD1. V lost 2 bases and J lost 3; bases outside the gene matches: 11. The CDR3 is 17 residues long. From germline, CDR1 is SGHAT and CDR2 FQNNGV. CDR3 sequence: CASSLKFVGQGSYEQYF. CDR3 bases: TGTGCCAGCAGCTTAAAGTTCGTGGGACAGGGTAGCTACGAGCAGTACTTC.

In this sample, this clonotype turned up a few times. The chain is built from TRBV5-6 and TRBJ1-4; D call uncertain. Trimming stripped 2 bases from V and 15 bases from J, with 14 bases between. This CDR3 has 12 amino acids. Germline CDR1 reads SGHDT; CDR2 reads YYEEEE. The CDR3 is CASSLKTVEVFF. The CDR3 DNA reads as TGTGCCAGCAGCTTAAAGACGGTGGAGGTGTTTTTT.

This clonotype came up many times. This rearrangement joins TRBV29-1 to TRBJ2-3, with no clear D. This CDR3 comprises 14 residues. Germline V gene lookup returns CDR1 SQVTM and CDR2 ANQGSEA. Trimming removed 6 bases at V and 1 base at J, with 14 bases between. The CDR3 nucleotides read TGCAGCGTGGGCAGGATTGATGGCACAGATACGCAGTATTTT. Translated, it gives CSVGRIDGTDTQYF.

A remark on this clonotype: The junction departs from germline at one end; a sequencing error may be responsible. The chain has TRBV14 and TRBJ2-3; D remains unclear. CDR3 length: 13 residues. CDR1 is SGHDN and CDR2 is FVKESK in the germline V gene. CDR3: CDSSQGVTDTQYF. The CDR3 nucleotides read TGTGACAGCAGCCAAGGTGTGACAGATACGCAGTATTTT.

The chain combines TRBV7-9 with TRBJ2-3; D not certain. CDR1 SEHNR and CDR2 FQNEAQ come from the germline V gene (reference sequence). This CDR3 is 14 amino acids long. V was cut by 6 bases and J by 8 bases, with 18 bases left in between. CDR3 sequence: CASSPEVGPGTQYF. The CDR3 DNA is TGTGCCAGCAGTCCAGAGGTGGGCCCCGGTACGCAGTATTTT.

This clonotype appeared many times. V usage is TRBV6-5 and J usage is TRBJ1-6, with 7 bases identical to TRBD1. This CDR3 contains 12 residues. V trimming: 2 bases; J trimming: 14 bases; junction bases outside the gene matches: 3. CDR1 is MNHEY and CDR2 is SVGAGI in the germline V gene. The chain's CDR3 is CASSYEGQALHF. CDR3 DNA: TGTGCCAGCAGTTACGAAGGACAGGCCCTCCACTTT.

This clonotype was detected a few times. This chain's CDR3 is CASSEAPSGGWIDTQYF. CDR3 sequence (DNA): TGTGCCAGCAGTGAAGCCCCTAGCGGGGGATGGATAGATACGCAGTATTTT. The rearrangement links TRBV2 to TRBJ2-3; TRBD2 matches 10 bases. J was trimmed by 5 bases and V by 0 bases; bases with no gene match: 8. Germline-derived CDR1 and CDR2 are SNHLY and FYNNEI. CDR3 length: 17 amino acids.

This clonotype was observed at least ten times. CDR3 residues: CASSPGTPGAEAFF. DNA of the CDR3: TGTGCCAGCAGCCCCGGGACCCCTGGGGCTGAAGCTTTCTTT. The genes are TRBV3-1 and TRBJ1-1; D may be TRBD1 (5 bases). CDR3 size: 14 residues. Between the trimmed V and J ends, which lost 4 bases and 6 bases, there was a span of 15 bases. Germline V lookup: CDR1 LGHDT, CDR2 YNNKEL (reference sequence).

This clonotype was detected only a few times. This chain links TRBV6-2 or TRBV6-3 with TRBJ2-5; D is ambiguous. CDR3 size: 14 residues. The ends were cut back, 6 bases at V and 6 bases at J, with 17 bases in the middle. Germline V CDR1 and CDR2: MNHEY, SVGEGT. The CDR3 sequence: CASSEGAISQTQYF. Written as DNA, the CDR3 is TGTGCCAGCAGCGAAGGAGCCATTAGTCAGACCCAGTACTTC.

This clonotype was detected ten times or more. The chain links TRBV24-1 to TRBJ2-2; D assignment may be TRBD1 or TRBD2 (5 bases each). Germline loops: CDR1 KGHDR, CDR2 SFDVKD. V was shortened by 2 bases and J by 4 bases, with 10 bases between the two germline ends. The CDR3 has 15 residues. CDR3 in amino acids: CATSDSRGPTGELFF. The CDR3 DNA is TGTGCCACCAGTGATTCCCGGGGCCCCACCGGGGAGCTGTTTTTT.

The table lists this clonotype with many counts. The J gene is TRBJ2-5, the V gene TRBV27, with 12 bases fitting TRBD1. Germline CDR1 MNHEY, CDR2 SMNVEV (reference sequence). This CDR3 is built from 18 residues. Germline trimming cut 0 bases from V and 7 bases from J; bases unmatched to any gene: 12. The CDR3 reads CASSLSNTGTGGRVTQYF. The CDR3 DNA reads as TGTGCCAGCAGTTTATCGAATACAGGGACAGGGGGCAGGGTGACCCAGTACTTC.

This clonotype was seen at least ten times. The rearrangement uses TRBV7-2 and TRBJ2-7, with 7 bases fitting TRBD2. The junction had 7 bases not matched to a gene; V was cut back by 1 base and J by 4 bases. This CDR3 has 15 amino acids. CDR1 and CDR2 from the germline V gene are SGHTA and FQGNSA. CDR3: CASSLGAGLSYEQYF. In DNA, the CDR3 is TGTGCCAGCAGCTTAGGAGCGGGACTAAGTTACGAGCAGTACTTC.

CDR3 in DNA: TGTGCCATCAGTGCCTCTAGCACAGATACGCAGTATTTT. Residues: CAISASSTDTQYF. The rearrangement joins TRBV10-3 to TRBJ2-3; D is ambiguous. This CDR3 is built from 13 residues. Germline V gene lookup returns CDR1 ENHRY and CDR2 SYGVKD. The V gene lost 4 bases and the J gene lost 0 bases, with 5 bases spanning the gap.

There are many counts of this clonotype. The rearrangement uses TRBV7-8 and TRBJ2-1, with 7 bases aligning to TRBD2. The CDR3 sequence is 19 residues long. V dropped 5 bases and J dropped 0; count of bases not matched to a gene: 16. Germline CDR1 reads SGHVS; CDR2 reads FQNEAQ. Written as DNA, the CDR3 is TGTGCCAGCAGCGCCCGACGGGCGGGGGAACCTAGCTCCTACAATGAGCAGTTCTTC. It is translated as CASSARRAGEPSSYNEQFF.

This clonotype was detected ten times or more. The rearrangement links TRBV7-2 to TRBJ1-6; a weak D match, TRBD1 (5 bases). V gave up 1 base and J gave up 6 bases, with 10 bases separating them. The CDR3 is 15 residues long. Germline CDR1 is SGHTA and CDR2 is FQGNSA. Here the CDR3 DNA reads TGTGCCAGCAGCTTAGGGCAGGGTCTTAATTCACCCCTCCACTTT. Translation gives CASSLGQGLNSPLHF. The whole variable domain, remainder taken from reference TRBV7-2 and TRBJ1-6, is GAGVSQSPSNKVTEKGKDVELRCDPISGHTALYWYRQSLGQGLEFLIYFQGNSAPDKSGLPSDRFSAERTGGSVSTLTIQRTQQEDSAVYLCASSLGQGLNSPLHFGNGTRLTVT.

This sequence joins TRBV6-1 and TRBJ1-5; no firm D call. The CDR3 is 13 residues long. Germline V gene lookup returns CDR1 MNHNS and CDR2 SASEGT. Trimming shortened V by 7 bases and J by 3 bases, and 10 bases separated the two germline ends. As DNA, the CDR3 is TGTGCCAGCAAACGGCTCCACAATCAGCCCCAGCATTTT. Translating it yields CASKRLHNQPQHF.

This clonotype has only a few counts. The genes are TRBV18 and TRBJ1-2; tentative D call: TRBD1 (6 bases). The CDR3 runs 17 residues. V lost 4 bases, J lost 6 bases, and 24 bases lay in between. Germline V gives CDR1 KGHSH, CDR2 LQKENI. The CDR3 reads CASSRSGRQGKSHGYTF. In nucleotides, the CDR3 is TGTGCCAGCTCACGTTCGGGGAGGCAGGGGAAAAGCCATGGCTACACCTTC.

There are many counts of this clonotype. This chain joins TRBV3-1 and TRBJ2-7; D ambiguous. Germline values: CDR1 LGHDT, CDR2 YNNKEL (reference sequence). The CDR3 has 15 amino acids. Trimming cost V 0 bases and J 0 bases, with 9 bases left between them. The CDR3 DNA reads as TGTGCCAGCAGCCAAGAAGGCATGAACTCCTACGAGCAGTACTTC. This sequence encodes CASSQEGMNSYEQYF.

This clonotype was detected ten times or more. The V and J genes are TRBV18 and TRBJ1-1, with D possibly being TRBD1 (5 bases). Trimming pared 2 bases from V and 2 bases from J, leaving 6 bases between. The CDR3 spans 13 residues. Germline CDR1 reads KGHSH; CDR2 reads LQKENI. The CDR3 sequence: CASSPDSNTEAFF. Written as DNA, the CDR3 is TGTGCCAGCTCACCAGACAGCAACACTGAAGCTTTCTTT.

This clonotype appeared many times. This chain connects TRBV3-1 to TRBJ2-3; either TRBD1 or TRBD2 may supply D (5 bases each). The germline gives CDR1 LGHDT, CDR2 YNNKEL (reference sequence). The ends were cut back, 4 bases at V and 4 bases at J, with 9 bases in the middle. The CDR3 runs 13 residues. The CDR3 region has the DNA TGTGCCAGCAGCCTACGGGGCTCAGATACGCAGTATTTT. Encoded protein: CASSLRGSDTQYF.

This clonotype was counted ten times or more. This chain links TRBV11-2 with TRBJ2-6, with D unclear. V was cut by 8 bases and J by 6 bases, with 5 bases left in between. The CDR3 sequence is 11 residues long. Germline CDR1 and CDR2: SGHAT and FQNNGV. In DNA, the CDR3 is TGTGCCAGCCGGCAGGCCAACGTCCTGACTTTC. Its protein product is CASRQANVLTF.

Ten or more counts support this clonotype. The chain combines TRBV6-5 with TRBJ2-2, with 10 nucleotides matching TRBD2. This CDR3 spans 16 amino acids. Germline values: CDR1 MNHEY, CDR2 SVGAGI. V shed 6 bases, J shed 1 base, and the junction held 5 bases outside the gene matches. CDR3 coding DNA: TGTGCCAGCAGGATAGCGGGGGGCCGGAACACCGGGGAGCTGTTTTTT. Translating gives CASRIAGGRNTGELFF.

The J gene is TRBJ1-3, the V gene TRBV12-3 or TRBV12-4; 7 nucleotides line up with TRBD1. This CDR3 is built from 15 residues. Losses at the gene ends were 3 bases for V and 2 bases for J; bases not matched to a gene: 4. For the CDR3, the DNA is TGTGCCAGCAGTTTGACAGGGAAAACTGGAAACACCATATATTTT. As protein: CASSLTGKTGNTIYF.

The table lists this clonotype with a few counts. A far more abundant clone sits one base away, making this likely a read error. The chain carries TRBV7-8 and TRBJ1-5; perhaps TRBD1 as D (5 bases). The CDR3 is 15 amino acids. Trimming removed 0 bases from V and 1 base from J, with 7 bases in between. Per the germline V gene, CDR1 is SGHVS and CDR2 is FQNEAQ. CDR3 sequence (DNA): TGTGCCAGCAGCTTAGCCCAGGGAAGCAATCAGCCCCAGCATTTT. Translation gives CASSLAQGSNQPQHF.

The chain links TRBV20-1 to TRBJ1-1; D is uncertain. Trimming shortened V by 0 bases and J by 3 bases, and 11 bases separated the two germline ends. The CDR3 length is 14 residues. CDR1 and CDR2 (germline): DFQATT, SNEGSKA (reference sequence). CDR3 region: CSARDYSTDTEAFF. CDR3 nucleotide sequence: TGCAGTGCTAGAGACTACAGTACAGACACTGAAGCTTTCTTT.

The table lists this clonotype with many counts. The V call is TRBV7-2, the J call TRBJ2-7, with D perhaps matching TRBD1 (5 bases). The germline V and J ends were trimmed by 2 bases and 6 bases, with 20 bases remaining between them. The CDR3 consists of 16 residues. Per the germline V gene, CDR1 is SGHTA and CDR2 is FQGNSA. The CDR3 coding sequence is TGTGCCAGCAGCTTAATATCCCACAGGAGCTCTGGCGAGCAGTACTTC. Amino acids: CASSLISHRSSGEQYF.

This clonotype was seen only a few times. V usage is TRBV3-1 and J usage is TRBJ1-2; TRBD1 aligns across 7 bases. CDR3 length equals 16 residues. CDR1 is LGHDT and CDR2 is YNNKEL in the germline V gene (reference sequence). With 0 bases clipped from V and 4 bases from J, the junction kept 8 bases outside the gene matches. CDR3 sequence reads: CASSQDRGRDSYGYTF. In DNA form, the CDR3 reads TGTGCCAGCAGCCAAGATCGGGGCAGGGACAGCTATGGCTACACCTTC.

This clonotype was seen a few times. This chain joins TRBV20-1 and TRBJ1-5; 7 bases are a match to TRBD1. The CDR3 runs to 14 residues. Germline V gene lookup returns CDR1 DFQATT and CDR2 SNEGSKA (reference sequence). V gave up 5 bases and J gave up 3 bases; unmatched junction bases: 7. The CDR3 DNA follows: TGCAGTGCTTCCGGGACAGTCAACAATCAGCCCCAGCATTTT. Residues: CSASGTVNNQPQHF.

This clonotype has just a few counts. This CDR3 is CASSPSEPSNEKLFF. CDR3 nucleotides: TGTGCCAGCAGCCCTTCGGAACCATCTAATGAAAAACTGTTTTTT. The chain recombines TRBV4-2 with TRBJ1-4, with D unresolved. V shed 4 bases and J shed 3 bases, with 12 bases lying between them. Germline-derived CDR1 and CDR2 are LGHNA and YNFKEQ. CDR3 length: 15 amino acids.